This TCR beta chain was documented in a study of T cell repertoires in cytomegalovirus infection. Study-wide background: HLA-B-restricted CMV epitopes that are well studied, plus recently identified HLA-C-restricted ones, were used by the study. Carrying CMV and the relevant HLA type showed in public TCR beta signatures. Broader study findings: Individuals carrying CMV plus the relevant HLA were identified by cumulative frequency of public TCR beta families. CMV-specific HLA-C-restricted TCR beta clonotypes dominated the ex vivo response.

In regard to this clonotype: Its antigen is undetermined.

TCRdb recomputed calls from the reads with MiXCR, one row per CDR3 protein. The sample has about half a million distinct CDR3 sequences; approximately 40% are singletons. This CDR3 has 13 residues. After removal of 5 bases from V and 4 bases from J, the junction contained 1 base not matched to a gene. Germline CDR1 and CDR2: MNHGY and SAAAGT. The receptor comes from a human donor in good health (CMV status not recorded). Some clones in this sample may be carry-over from other donors' samples. The chain carries TRBV6-8 and TRBJ2-7, with 11 bases aligning to TRBD2. Sequenced material: cultured PBMCs, taken from culture after CMV antigen stimulation. CDR3 nucleotide sequence: TGTGCCAGCAGTATAGCGGGGGGGTACGAGCAGTACTTC. Translation gives CASSIAGGYEQYF.